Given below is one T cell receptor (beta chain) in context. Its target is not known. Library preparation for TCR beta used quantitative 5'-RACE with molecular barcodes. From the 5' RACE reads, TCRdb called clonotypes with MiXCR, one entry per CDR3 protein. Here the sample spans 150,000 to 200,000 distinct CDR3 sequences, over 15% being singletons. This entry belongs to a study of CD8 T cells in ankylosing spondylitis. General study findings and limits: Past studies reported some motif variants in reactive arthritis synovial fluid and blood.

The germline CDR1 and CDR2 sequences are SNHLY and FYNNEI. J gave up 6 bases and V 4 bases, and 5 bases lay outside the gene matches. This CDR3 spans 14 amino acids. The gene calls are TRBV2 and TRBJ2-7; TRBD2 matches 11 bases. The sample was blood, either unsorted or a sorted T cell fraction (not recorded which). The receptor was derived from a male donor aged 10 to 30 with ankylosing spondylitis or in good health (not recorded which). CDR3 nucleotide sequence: TGTGCCAGCAGTGGACGGGGACTAGCGGCCGAGCAGTACTTC. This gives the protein CASSGRGLAAEQYF.